This T cell receptor beta chain was retrieved from a study of T-cell reconstitution after alpha-beta-depleted transplantation in children. Preparation of the TCRbeta library was carried out with unique molecular identifiers. MiXCR, run by TCRdb on the PCR reads, gives a single entry per CDR3 protein. The data show about 640,000 distinct CDR3 sequences, approximately 12% seen once. With V trimmed by 3 bases and J by 2 bases, 10 bases remained unmatched. Germline CDR1 KGHSH, CDR2 LQKENI. The CDR3 has 16 amino acids. Study findings and constraints: Some patients owed their high day-60 TCRbeta diversity to surviving recipient T cells and thymic progenitors. In patients about two months after transplant, alpha-beta T cells reportedly arose from several hundred expanded graft clones. The authors attributed T-cell counts and diversity one year after transplant mostly to newly produced T cells.

This clonotype was picked up many times. Its target is not known. Sequences were derived from PBMCs, mostly from graft donor cells, sampled 360 days after TCRalphabeta/CD19-depleted stem cell transplant. The chain couples TRBV18 to TRBJ2-7, with 7 nucleotides matching TRBD2. This receptor was identified in a male patient between 5 and 17 years old who had a stem cell transplant for acute myeloid leukemia, so the T cells may come from the graft donor. The CDR3: CASSPLTSVATYEQYF. The CDR3 coding sequence is TGTGCCAGCTCACCGTTAACTAGCGTGGCCACCTACGAGCAGTACTTC.